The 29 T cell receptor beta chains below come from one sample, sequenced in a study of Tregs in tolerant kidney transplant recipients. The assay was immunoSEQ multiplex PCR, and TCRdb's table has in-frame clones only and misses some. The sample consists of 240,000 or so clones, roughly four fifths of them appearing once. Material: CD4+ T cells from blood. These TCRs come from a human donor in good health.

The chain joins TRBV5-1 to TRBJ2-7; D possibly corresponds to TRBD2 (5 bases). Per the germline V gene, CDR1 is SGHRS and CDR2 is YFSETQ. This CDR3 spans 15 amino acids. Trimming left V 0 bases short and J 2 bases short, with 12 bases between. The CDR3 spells CASSLGPGITYEQYF. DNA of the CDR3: TGCGCCAGCAGCTTGGGACCCGGGATAACCTACGAGCAGTACTTC.

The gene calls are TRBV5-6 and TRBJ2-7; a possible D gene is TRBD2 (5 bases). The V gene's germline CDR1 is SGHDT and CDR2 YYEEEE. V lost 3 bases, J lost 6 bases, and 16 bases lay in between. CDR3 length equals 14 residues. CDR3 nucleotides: TGTGCCAGCAGCTCGAGTCGGGGATCAGGCGAGCAGTACTTC. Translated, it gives CASSSSRGSGEQYF.

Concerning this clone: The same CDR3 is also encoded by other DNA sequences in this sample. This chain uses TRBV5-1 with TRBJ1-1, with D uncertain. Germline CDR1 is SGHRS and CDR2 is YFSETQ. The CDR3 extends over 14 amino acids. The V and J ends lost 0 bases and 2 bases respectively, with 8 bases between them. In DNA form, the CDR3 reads TGCGCCAGCAGCTTGGTTGGCCTAAACACTGAAGCTTTCTTT. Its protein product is CASSLVGLNTEAFF.

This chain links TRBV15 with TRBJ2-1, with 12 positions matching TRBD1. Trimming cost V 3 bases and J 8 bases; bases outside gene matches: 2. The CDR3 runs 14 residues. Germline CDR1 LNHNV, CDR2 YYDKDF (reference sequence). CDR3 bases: TGTGCCACCAGCAGGGGGACAGGGGGCTATGAGCAGTTCTTC. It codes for CATSRGTGGYEQFF.

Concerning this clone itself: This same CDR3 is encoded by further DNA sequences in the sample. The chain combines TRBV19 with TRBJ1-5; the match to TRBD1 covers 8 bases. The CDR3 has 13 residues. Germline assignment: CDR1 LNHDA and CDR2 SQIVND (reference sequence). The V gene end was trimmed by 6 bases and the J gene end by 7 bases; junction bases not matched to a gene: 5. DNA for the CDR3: TGTGCCAGTAGCGGACAGGGTGGACAGCCCCAGCATTTT. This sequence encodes CASSGQGGQPQHF.

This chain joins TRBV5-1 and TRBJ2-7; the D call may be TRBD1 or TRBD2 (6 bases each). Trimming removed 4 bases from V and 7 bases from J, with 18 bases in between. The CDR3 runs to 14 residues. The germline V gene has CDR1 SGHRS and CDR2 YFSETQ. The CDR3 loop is CASSPGDLLGEQYF. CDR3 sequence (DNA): TGCGCCAGCAGCCCAGGGGACTTGCTAGGTGAGCAGTACTTC.

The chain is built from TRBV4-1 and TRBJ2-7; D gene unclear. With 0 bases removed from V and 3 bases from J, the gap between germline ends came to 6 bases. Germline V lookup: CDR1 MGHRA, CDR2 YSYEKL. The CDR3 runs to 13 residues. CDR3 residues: CASSQDIIYEQYF. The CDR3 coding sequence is TGCGCCAGCAGCCAAGACATAATCTACGAGCAGTACTTC.

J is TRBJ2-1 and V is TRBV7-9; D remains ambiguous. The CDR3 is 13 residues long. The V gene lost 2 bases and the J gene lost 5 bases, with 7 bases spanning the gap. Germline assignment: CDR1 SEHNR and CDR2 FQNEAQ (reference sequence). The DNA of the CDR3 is TGTGCCAGCAGCTTAAGTCTTGACAATGAGCAGTTCTTC. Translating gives CASSLSLDNEQFF.

CDR3 coding DNA: TGTGCCAGCAGTGATCCCCTTGCAGATACGCAGTATTTT. Translated, it gives CASSDPLADTQYF. The V and J genes are TRBV25-1 and TRBJ2-3; D gene uncertain. The V end lost 3 bases, the J end lost 4 bases, and 8 bases lay between the germline ends. Germline lookup yields CDR1 MGHDK and CDR2 SYGVNS. This CDR3 region has 13 residues.

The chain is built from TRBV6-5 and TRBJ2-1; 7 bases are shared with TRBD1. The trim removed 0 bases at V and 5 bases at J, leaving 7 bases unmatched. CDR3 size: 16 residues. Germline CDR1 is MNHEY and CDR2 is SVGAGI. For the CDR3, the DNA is TGTGCCAGCAGTTACTCTCCGACAGGGCTCAACAATGAGCAGTTCTTC. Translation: CASSYSPTGLNNEQFF.

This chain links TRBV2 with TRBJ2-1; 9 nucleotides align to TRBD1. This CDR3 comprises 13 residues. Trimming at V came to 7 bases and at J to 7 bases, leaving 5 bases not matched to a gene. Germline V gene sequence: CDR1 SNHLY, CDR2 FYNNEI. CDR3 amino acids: CASIRDRENEQFF. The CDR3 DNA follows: TGTGCCAGCATCCGGGACAGGGAGAATGAGCAGTTCTTC.

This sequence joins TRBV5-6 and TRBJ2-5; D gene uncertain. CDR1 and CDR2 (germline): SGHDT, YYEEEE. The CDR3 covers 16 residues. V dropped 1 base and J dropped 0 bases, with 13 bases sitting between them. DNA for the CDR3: TGTGCCAGCAGCTTGTCCCTACGGATGTACCAAGAGACCCAGTACTTC. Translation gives CASSLSLRMYQETQYF.

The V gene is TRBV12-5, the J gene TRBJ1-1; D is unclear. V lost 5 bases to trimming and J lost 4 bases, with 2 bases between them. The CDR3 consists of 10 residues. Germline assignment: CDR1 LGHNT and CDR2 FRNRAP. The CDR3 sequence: CASGITEAFF. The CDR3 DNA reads TGTGCTAGTGGTATCACTGAAGCTTTCTTT.

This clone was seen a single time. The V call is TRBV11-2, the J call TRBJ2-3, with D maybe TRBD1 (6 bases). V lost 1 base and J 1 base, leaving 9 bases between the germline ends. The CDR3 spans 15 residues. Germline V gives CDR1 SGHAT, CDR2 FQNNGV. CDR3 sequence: CASSLVGGGTDTQYF. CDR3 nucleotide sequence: TGTGCCAGCAGCTTAGTAGGGGGAGGCACAGATACGCAGTATTTT.

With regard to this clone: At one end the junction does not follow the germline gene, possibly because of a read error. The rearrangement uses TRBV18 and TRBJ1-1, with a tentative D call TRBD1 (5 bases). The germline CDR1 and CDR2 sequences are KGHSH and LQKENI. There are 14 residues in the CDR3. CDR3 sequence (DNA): TGTGCCGGCTCACCCCTGGGACGGCTCACTGAAGCTTTCTTT. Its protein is CAGSPLGRLTEAFF.

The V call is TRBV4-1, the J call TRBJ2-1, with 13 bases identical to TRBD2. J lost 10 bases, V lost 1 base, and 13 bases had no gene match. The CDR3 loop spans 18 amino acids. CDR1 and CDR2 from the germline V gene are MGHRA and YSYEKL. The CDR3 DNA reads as TGCGCCAGCAGCCAAGTAATAAAAGGGACTAGCGGGATTCCCGAGCAGTTCTTC. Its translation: CASSQVIKGTSGIPEQFF.

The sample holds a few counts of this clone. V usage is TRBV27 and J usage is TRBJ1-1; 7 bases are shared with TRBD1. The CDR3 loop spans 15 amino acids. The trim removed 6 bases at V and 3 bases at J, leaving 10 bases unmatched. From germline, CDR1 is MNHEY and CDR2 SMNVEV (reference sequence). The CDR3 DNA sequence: TGTGCCAGCAGCCATAACAGGGGCTTGGACACTGAAGCTTTCTTT. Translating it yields CASSHNRGLDTEAFF.

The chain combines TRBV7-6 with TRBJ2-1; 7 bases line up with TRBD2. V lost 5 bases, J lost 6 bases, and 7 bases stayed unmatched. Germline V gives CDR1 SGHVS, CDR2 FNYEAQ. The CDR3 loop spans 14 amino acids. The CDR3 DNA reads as TGTGCCAGCAGCAGGGAGGGAGTACCCAATGAGCAGTTCTTC. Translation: CASSREGVPNEQFF.

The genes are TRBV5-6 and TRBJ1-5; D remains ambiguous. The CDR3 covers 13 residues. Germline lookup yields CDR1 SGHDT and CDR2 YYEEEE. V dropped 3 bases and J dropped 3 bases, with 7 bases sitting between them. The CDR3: CASSSAYNQPQHF. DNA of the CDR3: TGTGCCAGCAGCTCGGCGTACAATCAGCCCCAGCATTTT.

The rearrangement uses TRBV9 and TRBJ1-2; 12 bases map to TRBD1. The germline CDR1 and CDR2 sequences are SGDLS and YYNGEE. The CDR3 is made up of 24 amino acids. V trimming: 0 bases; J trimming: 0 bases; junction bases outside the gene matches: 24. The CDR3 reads CASSVVPLDTPGQGAQSANYGYTF. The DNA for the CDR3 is TGTGCCAGCAGCGTAGTGCCGTTGGATACACCGGGACAGGGGGCCCAATCGGCTAACTATGGCTACACCTTC.

The CDR3 protein is CASSPPSKEGNEQFF. The DNA for the CDR3 is TGTGCCAGCTCACCACCGAGTAAGGAAGGCAATGAGCAGTTCTTC. The chain joins TRBV18 to TRBJ2-1; D remains ambiguous. The CDR3 totals 15 residues. Germline V gene lookup returns CDR1 KGHSH and CDR2 LQKENI. V lost 0 bases to trimming and J lost 6 bases, with 12 bases between them.

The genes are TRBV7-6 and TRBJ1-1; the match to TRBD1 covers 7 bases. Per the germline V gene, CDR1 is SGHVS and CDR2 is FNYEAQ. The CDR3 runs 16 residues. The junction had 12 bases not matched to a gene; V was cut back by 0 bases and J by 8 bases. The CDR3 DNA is TGTGCCAGCAGCTTAGCGCCGAACAGGGGAGGAGGGGAAGCTTTCTTT. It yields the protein CASSLAPNRGGGEAFF.

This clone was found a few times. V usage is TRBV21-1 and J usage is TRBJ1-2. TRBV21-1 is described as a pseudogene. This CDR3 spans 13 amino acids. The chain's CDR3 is CASRGRHSGGYTF. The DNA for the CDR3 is TGTGCCAGCAGGGGACGCCACTCGGGGGGCTACACCTTC.

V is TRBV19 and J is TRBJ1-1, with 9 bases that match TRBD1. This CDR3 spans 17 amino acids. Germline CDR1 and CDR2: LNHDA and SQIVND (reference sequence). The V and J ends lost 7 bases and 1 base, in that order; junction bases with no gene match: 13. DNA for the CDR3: TGTGCCAGTATCAGAACCGGGACAGGGCGCGGGAACACTGAAGCTTTCTTT. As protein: CASIRTGTGRGNTEAFF.

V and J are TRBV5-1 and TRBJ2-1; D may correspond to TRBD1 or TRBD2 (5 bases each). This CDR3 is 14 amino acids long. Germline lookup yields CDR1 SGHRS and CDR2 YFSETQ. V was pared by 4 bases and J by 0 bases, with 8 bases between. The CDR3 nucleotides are TGCGCCAGCAGCGGGGGAAGCTCCTACAATGAGCAGTTCTTC. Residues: CASSGGSSYNEQFF. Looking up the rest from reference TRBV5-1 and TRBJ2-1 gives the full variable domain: KAGVTQTPRYLIKTRGQQVTLSCSPISGHRSVSWYQQTPGQGLQFLFEYFSETQRNKGNFPGRFSGRQFSNSRSEMNVSTLELGDSALYLCASSGGSSYNEQFFGPGTRLTVL.

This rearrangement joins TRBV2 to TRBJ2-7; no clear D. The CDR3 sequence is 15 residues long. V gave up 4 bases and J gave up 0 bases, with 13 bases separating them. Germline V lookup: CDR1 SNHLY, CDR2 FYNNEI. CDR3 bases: TGTGCCAGCAGTGGGGTTTGGGTGGGCTCCTACGAGCAGTACTTC. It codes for CASSGVWVGSYEQYF.

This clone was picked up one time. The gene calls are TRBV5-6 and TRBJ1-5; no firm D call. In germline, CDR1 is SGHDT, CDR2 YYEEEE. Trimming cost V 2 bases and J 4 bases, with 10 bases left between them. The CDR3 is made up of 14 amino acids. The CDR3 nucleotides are TGTGCCAGCAGCTTCGGGGAAAGGAATCAGCCCCAGCATTTT. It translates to CASSFGERNQPQHF.

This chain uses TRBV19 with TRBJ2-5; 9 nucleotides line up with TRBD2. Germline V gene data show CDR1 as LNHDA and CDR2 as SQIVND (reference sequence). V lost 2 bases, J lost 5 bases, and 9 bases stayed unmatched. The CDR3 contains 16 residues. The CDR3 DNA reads TGTGCCAGTAGTATATTCGCGGGAGGGCCTGGGGAGACCCAGTACTTC. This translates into CASSIFAGGPGETQYF. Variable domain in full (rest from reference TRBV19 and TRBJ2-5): DGGITQSPKYLFRKEGQNVTLSCEQNLNHDAMYWYRQDPGQGLRLIYYSQIVNDFQKGDIAEGYSVSREKKESFPLTVTSAQKNPTAFYLCASSIFAGGPGETQYFGPGTRLLVL.

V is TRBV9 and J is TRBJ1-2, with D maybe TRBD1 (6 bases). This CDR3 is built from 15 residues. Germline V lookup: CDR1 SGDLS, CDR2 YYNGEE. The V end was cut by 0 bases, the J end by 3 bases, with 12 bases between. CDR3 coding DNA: TGTGCCAGCAGCGTAGACGGGGGGCGAGACTATGGCTACACCTTC. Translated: CASSVDGGRDYGYTF.